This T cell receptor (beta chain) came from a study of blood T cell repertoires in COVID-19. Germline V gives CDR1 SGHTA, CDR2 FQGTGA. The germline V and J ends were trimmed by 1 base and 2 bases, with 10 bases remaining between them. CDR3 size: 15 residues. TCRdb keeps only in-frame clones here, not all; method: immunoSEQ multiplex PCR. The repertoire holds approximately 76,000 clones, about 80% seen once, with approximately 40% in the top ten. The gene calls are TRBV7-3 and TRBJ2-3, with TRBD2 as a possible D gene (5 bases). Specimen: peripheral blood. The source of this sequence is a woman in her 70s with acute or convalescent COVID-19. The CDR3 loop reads CASSLMAGPTDTQYF. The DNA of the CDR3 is TGTGCCAGCAGCTTAATGGCGGGTCCCACAGATACGCAGTATTTT.